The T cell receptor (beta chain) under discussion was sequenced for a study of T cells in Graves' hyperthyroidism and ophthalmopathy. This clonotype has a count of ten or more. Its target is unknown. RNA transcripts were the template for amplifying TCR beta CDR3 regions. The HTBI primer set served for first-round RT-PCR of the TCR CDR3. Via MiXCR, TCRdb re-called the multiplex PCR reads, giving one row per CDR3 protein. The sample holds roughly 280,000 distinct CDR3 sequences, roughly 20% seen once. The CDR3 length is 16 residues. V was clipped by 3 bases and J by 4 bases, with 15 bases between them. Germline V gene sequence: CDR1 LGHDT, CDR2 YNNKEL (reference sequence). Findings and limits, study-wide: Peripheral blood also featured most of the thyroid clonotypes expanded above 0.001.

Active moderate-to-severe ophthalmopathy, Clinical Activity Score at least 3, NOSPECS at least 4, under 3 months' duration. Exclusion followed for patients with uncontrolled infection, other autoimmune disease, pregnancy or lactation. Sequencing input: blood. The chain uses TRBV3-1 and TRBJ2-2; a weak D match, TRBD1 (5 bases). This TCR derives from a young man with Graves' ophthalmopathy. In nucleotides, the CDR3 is TGTGCCAGCAGCCACTGGGGCAGGGTCGGCACCGGGGAGCTGTTTTTT. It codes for CASSHWGRVGTGELFF.